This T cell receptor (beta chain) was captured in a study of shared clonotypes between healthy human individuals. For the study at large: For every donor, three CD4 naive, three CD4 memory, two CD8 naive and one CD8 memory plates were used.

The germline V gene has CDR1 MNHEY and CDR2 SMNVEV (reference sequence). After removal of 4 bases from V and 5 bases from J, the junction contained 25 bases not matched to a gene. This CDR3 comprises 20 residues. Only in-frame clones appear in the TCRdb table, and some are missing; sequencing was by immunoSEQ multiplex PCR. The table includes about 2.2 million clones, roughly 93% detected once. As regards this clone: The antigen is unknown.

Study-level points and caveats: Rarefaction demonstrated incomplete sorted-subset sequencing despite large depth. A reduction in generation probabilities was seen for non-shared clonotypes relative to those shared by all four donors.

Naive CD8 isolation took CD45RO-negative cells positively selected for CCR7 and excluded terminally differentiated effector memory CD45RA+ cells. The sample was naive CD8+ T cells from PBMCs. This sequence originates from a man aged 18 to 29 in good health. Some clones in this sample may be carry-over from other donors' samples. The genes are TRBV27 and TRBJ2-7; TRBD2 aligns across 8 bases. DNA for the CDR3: TGTGCCAGCAGTTCCCTTAGAAGCGGGAGCCTCCTCCGTCTCGGGGACGAGCAGTACTTC. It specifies CASSSLRSGSLLRLGDEQYF.